A single sample gave rise to the 28 T cell receptor beta chains below, sequenced in a study of blood T cell repertoires in COVID-19. Only in-frame clones appear in the TCRdb table, and some are missing; sequencing was by immunoSEQ multiplex PCR. The data contain a few hundred thousand clones, 70% to 90% of them singletons. Sequencing input: peripheral blood. The receptor source for this set is a woman under 30 who had recovered from COVID-19.

The rearrangement joins TRBV6-2 or TRBV6-3 to TRBJ2-7; weak D call: TRBD1 (6 bases). V was trimmed by 0 bases and J by 0 bases, leaving 12 bases between them. This CDR3 region has 16 residues. Per the germline V gene, CDR1 is MNHEY and CDR2 is SVGEGT. The CDR3 is CASSYSPVDSSYEQYF. The CDR3, as DNA: TGTGCCAGCAGTTACTCTCCCGTGGACAGCTCCTACGAGCAGTACTTC.

The gene calls are TRBV2 and TRBJ2-7, with 7 nucleotides matching TRBD1. The V gene's germline CDR1 is SNHLY and CDR2 FYNNEI. The ends lost 10 bases at V and 2 bases at J; junction bases unmatched: 8. There are 13 residues in the CDR3. CDR3 coding DNA: TGTGCCACCGGGACAGCGGAAACCTACGAGCAGTACTTC. Amino acid sequence: CATGTAETYEQYF.

V and J are TRBV27 and TRBJ2-1; 9 bases match TRBD1. Unmatched junction bases numbered 5, after V lost 0 bases and J lost 8 bases. This CDR3 spans 15 amino acids. Germline loops: CDR1 MNHEY, CDR2 SMNVEV (reference sequence). Here the CDR3 reads CASSLSGTGPHEQFF. The DNA for the CDR3 is TGTGCCAGCAGTTTATCCGGGACAGGGCCCCATGAGCAGTTCTTC.

In DNA form, the CDR3 reads TGTGCCAGCAGTATCTATACCACAGATACGCAGTATTTT. Encoded protein: CASSIYTTDTQYF. The V and J genes are TRBV12-3 or TRBV12-4 and TRBJ2-3; D ambiguous. CDR3 size: 13 residues. V was clipped by 5 bases and J by 2 bases, with 8 bases between them.

The CDR3 spells CASSLTSTGSGELFF. Here the CDR3 DNA reads TGCGCCAGCAGCTTAACTAGTACGGGCAGCGGGGAGCTGTTTTTT. The V and J genes are TRBV5-1 and TRBJ2-2; the D gene is possibly TRBD2 (5 bases). The CDR3 is 15 residues long. Germline V CDR1 and CDR2: SGHRS, YFSETQ. Trimming removed 2 bases at V and 7 bases at J, with 15 bases between. Looking up the rest from reference TRBV5-1 and TRBJ2-2 gives the full variable domain: KAGVTQTPRYLIKTRGQQVTLSCSPISGHRSVSWYQQTPGQGLQFLFEYFSETQRNKGNFPGRFSGRQFSNSRSEMNVSTLELGDSALYLCASSLTSTGSGELFFGEGSRLTVL.

This sequence joins TRBV20-1 and TRBJ2-1; tentatively, D is TRBD2 (6 bases). The CDR3 consists of 12 residues. Germline V CDR1 and CDR2: DFQATT, SNEGSKA (reference sequence). The ends were cut back, 3 bases at V and 6 bases at J, with 9 bases in the middle. CDR3: CSASLGLNEQFF. CDR3 bases: TGCAGTGCTAGTCTGGGACTCAATGAGCAGTTCTTC.

The rearrangement joins TRBV4-3 to TRBJ2-7, with TRBD2 matching over 10 bases. The CDR3 is made up of 15 amino acids. CDR1 is LGHNA, CDR2 YSLEER, per germline. The ends lost 3 bases at V and 2 bases at J; junction bases unmatched: 4. The DNA of the CDR3 is TGCGCCAGCAGCCAGGGGACTAGCGTCACCTACGAGCAGTACTTC. Translated, it gives CASSQGTSVTYEQYF.

This clone appeared a single time. V gene TRBV9 combines with J gene TRBJ2-3, with 9 bases identical to TRBD2. The CDR3 sequence is 19 residues long. V lost 1 base, J lost 2 bases, and 14 bases stayed unmatched. CDR1 SGDLS and CDR2 YYNGEE come from the germline V gene. The CDR3 DNA follows: TGTGCCAGCAGCGTACGGGGACTAGCTGCCACTATCTCCACAGATACGCAGTATTTT. This codes for CASSVRGLAATISTDTQYF. Complete variable domain (other parts from reference TRBV9 and TRBJ2-3): DSGVTQTPKHLITATGQRVTLRCSPRSGDLSVYWYQQSLDQGLQFLIQYYNGEERAKGNILERFSAQQFPDLHSELNLSSLELGDSALYFCASSVRGLAATISTDTQYFGPGTRLTVL.

The chain uses TRBV18 and TRBJ2-7, with D maybe TRBD1 (5 bases). V was pared by 2 bases and J by 2 bases, with 10 bases between. Germline-derived CDR1 and CDR2 are KGHSH and LQKENI. The CDR3 is 14 amino acids. The CDR3 DNA follows: TGTGCCAGCTCACCAACGACAGTCACCTACGAGCAGTACTTC. This sequence encodes CASSPTTVTYEQYF.

The chain carries TRBV5-1 and TRBJ2-1; 8 bases match TRBD2. The CDR3 consists of 15 residues. The germline V gene encodes CDR1 SGHRS and CDR2 YFSETQ. The trim removed 0 bases at V and 7 bases at J, leaving 6 bases unmatched. CDR3 amino acids: CASSLAAGGSNEQFF. The CDR3 nucleotides are TGCGCCAGCAGCTTGGCGGCGGGAGGCAGTAATGAGCAGTTCTTC.

The rearrangement uses TRBV6-4 and TRBJ2-3, with 10 bases that match TRBD2. The CDR3 is 16 amino acids. V lost 2 bases and J lost 1; bases outside the gene matches: 3. Germline-derived CDR1 and CDR2 are MRHNA and SNTAGT. The CDR3 nucleotides are TGTGCCAGCAGTGACGACGGGACTAGCGGCACAGATACGCAGTATTTT. It is translated as CASSDDGTSGTDTQYF.

The genes are TRBV10-1 and TRBJ1-4; 7 bases align to TRBD1. Germline V gives CDR1 WNHNN, CDR2 SYGVQD (reference sequence). The V gene end was trimmed by 6 bases and the J gene end by 1 base; junction bases not matched to a gene: 2. This CDR3 spans 14 amino acids. CDR3 DNA: TGCGCCAGCAGCGCAGGGGGAACTAATGAAAAACTGTTTTTT. Translating gives CASSAGGTNEKLFF.

This clone was recorded once. The chain uses TRBV21-1 and TRBJ2-3; the tabulated D call, TRBD2, remains unverified against the DNA. TRBV21-1 is marked as a pseudogene. The CDR3 contains 13 residues. As DNA, the CDR3 is TGTGCCAGCAGCCCGAGCGGCACAGATACGCAGTATTTT. Encoded protein: CASSPSGTDTQYF.

The J gene is TRBJ2-2, the V gene TRBV7-2; D is possibly TRBD1 (5 bases). Per germline, CDR1 SGHTA and CDR2 FQGNSA. The ends were cut back, 4 bases at V and 1 base at J, with 10 bases in the middle. The CDR3 totals 15 residues. The CDR3 spells CASSWSTVNTGELFF. The CDR3 DNA is TGTGCCAGCAGCTGGTCGACAGTGAACACCGGGGAGCTGTTTTTT.

A few counts support this clone. This chain links TRBV10-3 with TRBJ1-2; D is possibly TRBD1 (5 bases). V lost 2 bases to trimming and J lost 3 bases, with 7 bases between them. The CDR3 covers 13 residues. The germline gives CDR1 ENHRY, CDR2 SYGVKD. Written as DNA, the CDR3 is TGTGCCATCAGTGAGACACAGGACTATGGCTACACCTTC. It encodes CAISETQDYGYTF.

The CDR3 nucleotides are TGTGCCACCAGCAGTAGACAGGACAATCAGCCCCAGCATTTT. This gives the protein CATSSRQDNQPQHF. The J gene is TRBJ1-5, the V gene TRBV15; D might be TRBD1 (6 bases). The CDR3 spans 14 residues. CDR1 is LNHNV, CDR2 YYDKDF, per germline (reference sequence). V dropped 3 bases and J dropped 3 bases, with 9 bases sitting between them.

The J gene is TRBJ2-1, the V gene TRBV5-5; TRBD2 matches 9 bases. With V trimmed by 2 bases and J by 3 bases, 3 bases remained unmatched. CDR1 is SGHKS, CDR2 YYEKEE, per germline (reference sequence). This CDR3 has 15 residues. CDR3 amino acids: CASSFGLANYNEQFF. In DNA form, the CDR3 reads TGTGCCAGCAGCTTTGGACTAGCGAACTACAATGAGCAGTTCTTC.

The rearrangement links TRBV12-3 or TRBV12-4 to TRBJ1-1; no clear D gene. The V and J ends lost 3 bases and 3 bases respectively, with 2 bases between them. CDR3 length: 11 amino acids. The CDR3 region is CASSFDTEAFF. In DNA, the CDR3 is TGTGCCAGCAGTTTCGACACTGAAGCTTTCTTT.

The chain carries TRBV2 and TRBJ2-7; TRBD1 matches 8 bases. The CDR3 runs to 15 residues. The V gene's germline CDR1 is SNHLY and CDR2 FYNNEI. Trimming at V came to 5 bases and at J to 3 bases, leaving 9 bases not matched to a gene. Written as DNA, the CDR3 is TGTGCCAGCAGTATCCTCGGGACAGGCAACTACGAGCAGTACTTC. Its protein product is CASSILGTGNYEQYF.

The chain combines TRBV6-5 with TRBJ2-2; the D gene is possibly TRBD2 (5 bases). CDR1 MNHEY and CDR2 SVGAGI come from the germline V gene. Trimming left V 3 bases short and J 6 bases short, with 8 bases between. There are 13 residues in the CDR3. The CDR3 DNA sequence: TGTGCCAGCAGTTATACCGGGGCCGGGGAGCTGTTTTTT. Its protein is CASSYTGAGELFF.

The chain joins TRBV9 to TRBJ2-2; 7 nucleotides match TRBD2. The CDR3 spans 16 residues. J was trimmed by 1 base and V by 0 bases; bases with no gene match: 3. Germline values: CDR1 SGDLS, CDR2 YYNGEE. CDR3 amino acids: CASSVAPSGNTGELFF. Written as DNA, the CDR3 is TGTGCCAGCAGCGTAGCCCCTAGCGGGAACACCGGGGAGCTGTTTTTT.

V usage is TRBV20-1 and J usage is TRBJ1-2; 10 nucleotides agree with TRBD1. V trimming: 6 bases; J trimming: 4 bases; junction bases outside the gene matches: 8. Germline-derived CDR1 and CDR2 are DFQATT and SNEGSKA (reference sequence). There are 14 residues in the CDR3. In nucleotides, the CDR3 is TGCAGTGCAAGTAGGGGACAGGGGCGCTATGGCTACACCTTC. It encodes CSASRGQGRYGYTF.

The CDR3 DNA is TGTGCCAGCAGCAAGGACAAATACAATGAGCAGTTCTTC. Translation: CASSKDKYNEQFF. The rearrangement joins TRBV6-4 to TRBJ2-1; D possibly corresponds to TRBD1 (5 bases). Trimming pared 6 bases from V and 4 bases from J, leaving 10 bases between. CDR3 length: 13 amino acids. CDR1 MRHNA and CDR2 SNTAGT come from the germline V gene.

V usage is TRBV20-1 and J usage is TRBJ2-1, with 9 bases lining up with TRBD2. V was clipped by 3 bases and J by 5 bases; unmatched bases: 8. The length of the CDR3 is 15 residues. CDR1 DFQATT and CDR2 SNEGSKA come from the germline V gene (reference sequence). The CDR3 here is CSASLAGWPNNEQFF. As DNA, the CDR3 is TGCAGTGCTAGTCTAGCGGGATGGCCAAACAATGAGCAGTTCTTC.

The chain combines TRBV6-5 with TRBJ2-3; D is ambiguous. Trimming removed 2 bases at V and 0 bases at J, with 9 bases between. This CDR3 has 15 amino acids. Looked up from germline, CDR1 is MNHEY and CDR2 is SVGAGI. The chain's CDR3 is CASSYRTTSTDTQYF. CDR3 nucleotides: TGTGCCAGCAGTTACAGAACCACTAGCACAGATACGCAGTATTTT.

This chain links TRBV13 with TRBJ2-2, with 8 positions matching TRBD2. V gave up 1 base and J gave up 5 bases; unmatched junction bases: 9. Germline CDR1 is PRHDT and CDR2 is FYEKMQ (reference sequence). This CDR3 region has 17 residues. The CDR3 DNA sequence: TGTGCCAGCAGCTTAGCCCTGCGGGGGGAATCAACCGGGGAGCTGTTTTTT. This sequence encodes CASSLALRGESTGELFF.

This sequence joins TRBV19 and TRBJ2-3, with D possibly TRBD2 on 5 matching bases. The CDR3 consists of 11 residues. CDR1 is LNHDA and CDR2 is SQIVND in the germline V gene (reference sequence). Trimming stripped 2 bases from V and 9 bases from J, with 6 bases between. The CDR3 DNA reads TGTGCCAGTAGTATAAGGGAGACGCAGTATTTT. This gives the protein CASSIRETQYF.

This clone was counted a single time. This chain connects TRBV13 to TRBJ2-7, with 7 bases aligning to TRBD2. The CDR3 is 17 amino acids. Unmatched junction bases numbered 16, after V lost 6 bases and J lost 2 bases. In germline, CDR1 is PRHDT, CDR2 FYEKMQ (reference sequence). The CDR3 DNA sequence: TGTGCCAGCAGTGGAACCGAGAATGAGCGGGGACCCTACGAGCAGTACTTC. Its protein is CASSGTENERGPYEQYF.